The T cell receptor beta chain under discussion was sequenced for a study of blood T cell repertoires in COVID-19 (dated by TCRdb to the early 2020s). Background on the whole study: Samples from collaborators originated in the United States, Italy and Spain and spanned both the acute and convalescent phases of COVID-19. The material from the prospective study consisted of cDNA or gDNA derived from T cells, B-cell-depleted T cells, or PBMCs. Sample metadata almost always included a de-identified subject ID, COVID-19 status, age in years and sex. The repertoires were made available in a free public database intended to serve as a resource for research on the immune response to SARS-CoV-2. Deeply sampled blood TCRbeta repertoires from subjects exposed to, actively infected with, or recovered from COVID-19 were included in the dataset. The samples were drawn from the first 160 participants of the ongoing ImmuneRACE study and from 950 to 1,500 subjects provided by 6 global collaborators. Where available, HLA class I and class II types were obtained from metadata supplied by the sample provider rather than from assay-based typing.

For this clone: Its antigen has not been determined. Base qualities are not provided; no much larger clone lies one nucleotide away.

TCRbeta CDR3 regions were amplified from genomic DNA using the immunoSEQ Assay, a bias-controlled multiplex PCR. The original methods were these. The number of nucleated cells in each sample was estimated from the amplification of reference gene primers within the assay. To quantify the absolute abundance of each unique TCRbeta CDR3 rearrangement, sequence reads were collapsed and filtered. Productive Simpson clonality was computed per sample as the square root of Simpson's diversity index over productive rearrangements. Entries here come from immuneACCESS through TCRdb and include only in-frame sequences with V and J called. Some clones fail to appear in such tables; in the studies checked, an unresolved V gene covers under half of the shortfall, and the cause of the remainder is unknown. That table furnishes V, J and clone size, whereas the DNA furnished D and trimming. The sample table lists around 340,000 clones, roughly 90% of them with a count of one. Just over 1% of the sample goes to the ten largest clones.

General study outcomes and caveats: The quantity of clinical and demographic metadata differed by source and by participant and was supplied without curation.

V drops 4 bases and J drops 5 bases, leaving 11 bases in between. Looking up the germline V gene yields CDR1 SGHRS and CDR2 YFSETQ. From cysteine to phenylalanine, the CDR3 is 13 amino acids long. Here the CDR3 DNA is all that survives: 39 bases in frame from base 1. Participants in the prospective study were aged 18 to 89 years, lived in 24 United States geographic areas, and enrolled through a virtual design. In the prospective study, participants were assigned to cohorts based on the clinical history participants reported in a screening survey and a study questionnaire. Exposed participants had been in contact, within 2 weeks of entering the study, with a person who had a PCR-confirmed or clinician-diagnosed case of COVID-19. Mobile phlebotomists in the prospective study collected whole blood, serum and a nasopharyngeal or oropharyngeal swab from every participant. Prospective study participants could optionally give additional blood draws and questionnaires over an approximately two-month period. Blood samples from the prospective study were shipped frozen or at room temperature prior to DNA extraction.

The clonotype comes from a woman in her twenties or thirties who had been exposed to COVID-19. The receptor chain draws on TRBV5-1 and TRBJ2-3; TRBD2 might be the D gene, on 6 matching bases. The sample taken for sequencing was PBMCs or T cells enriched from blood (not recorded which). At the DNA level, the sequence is TGCGCCAGCAGCCCCGGGGGAGTAGATACGCAGTATTTT. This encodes CASSPGGVDTQYF. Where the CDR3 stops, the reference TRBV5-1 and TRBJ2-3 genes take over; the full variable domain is KAGVTQTPRYLIKTRGQQVTLSCSPISGHRSVSWYQQTPGQGLQFLFEYFSETQRNKGNFPGRFSGRQFSNSRSEMNVSTLELGDSALYLCASSPGGVDTQYFGPGTRLTVL.